Listed below are T cell receptor beta chains from one sample, sequenced in a study of brain T cells in children with intractable seizures. This table comes from immunoSEQ multiplex PCR, and its TCRdb copy is limited to in-frame clones, with some not included. The sample holds 35,000 to 50,000 clones; approximately 90% are singletons and the top ten take about 6%. The starting material was peripheral blood, obtained at surgery. These receptors were taken from a girl aged 2-15 years with tuberous sclerosis and intractable seizures. The CDR3 runs from the conserved cysteine through the conserved F or W. A D gene is named only where the DNA matches it firmly. Clone size is stated in some rows and not others, as once, few, many or a class when expanded.

TGTGCCAGCACTCCAGACAGGGGTTATGAGCAGTTCTTC	CASTPDRGYEQFF	TRBD1	TRBV12-3/TRBV12-4	TRBJ2-1	.
TGTGCCAGCAGTCATGCCTCCGAACGAAACACAGATACGCAGTATTTT	CASSHASERNTDTQYF	.	TRBV3-1/TRBV3-2	TRBJ2-3	.
TGTGCCAGTAGTCTCCGAGGGGCTTCTAACTATGGCTACACCTTC	CASSLRGASNYGYTF	.	TRBV19	TRBJ1-2	.
TGTGCCAGCAGCCCCGGGACAGGGCTCACAGATACGCAGTATTTT	CASSPGTGLTDTQYF	TRBD1	TRBV28	TRBJ2-3	once
TGCGCCAGCAGCCAAGATTGGGCGGTCAACACTGAAGCTTTCTTT	CASSQDWAVNTEAFF	.	TRBV4-1	TRBJ1-1	.
TGTGCCAGCAGTGAACGGACAGAGGTCACAGATACGCAGTATTTT	CASSERTEVTDTQYF	.	TRBV6-1	TRBJ2-3	.
TGTGCCAGCAGCGCTAGCGGGGGGGCCCACGAGCAGTACTTC	CASSASGGAHEQYF	TRBD2	TRBV9	TRBJ2-7	.
TGTGCCAGCCCAGGTAGAAGGGCGACTTACTATGGCTACACCTTC	CASPGRRATYYGYTF	.	TRBV2	TRBJ1-2	.
TGTGCCAGCAGCTTAGACCGGGGGTTGAACACCGGGGAGCTGTTTTTT	CASSLDRGLNTGELFF	.	TRBV7-9	TRBJ2-2	.
TGCGCCAGCAGCCAAGATAGCGGGGAAGAGACCCAGTACTTC	CASSQDSGEETQYF	TRBD2	TRBV4-1	TRBJ2-5	.
TGTGCCAGCAGCTTAGTGGCGGGGGCGAGCTCCTATAATTCACCCCTCCACTTT	CASSLVAGASSYNSPLHF	.	TRBV7-9	TRBJ1-6	.
TGTGCCAGCAGTTTCCTAGTAACAGTTCTGTATTTT	CASSFLVTVLYF	.	TRBV12-3/TRBV12-4	TRBJ2-3	.
TGTGCCAGCAGTGAAGGATCAGGGCGAGGAGTTCATGCAGATACGCAGTATTTT	CASSEGSGRGVHADTQYF	.	TRBV2	TRBJ2-3	.
TGTGCCAGCAGTGCCCAAAACAGGGCAAATTCACCCCTCCACTTT	CASSAQNRANSPLHF	.	TRBV6-4	TRBJ1-6	.
TGTGCCAGCAGTCCCCGGGACAGGGATAATTCACCCCTCCACTTT	CASSPRDRDNSPLHF	TRBD1	TRBV6-2/TRBV6-3	TRBJ1-6	few
TGCGCCAGCAGCCAGCTGACAGGGAGCGATTCACCCCTCCACTTT	CASSQLTGSDSPLHF	TRBD1	TRBV4-1	TRBJ1-6	.
TGTGCCACCAGTGACAGCACCGGGGAGCTGTTTTTT	CATSDSTGELFF	.	TRBV24-1	TRBJ2-2	few
TGTGCCAGCAGCTTAGAACGCGGCAGAAAAGAGACCCAGTACTTC	CASSLERGRKETQYF	.	TRBV7-9	TRBJ2-5	.
TGCGCCAGCAGAGGGTCAACAGGAGGAAACACCATATATTTT	CASRGSTGGNTIYF	.	TRBV5-1	TRBJ1-3	.
TGTGCCAGCAGCTTAGGCCTCTGGGACCGAGGTGGCTACACCTTC	CASSLGLWDRGGYTF	.	TRBV13	TRBJ1-2	.
TGTGCCAGCTCACCACCGAACAGGGTGGAGGAAGCTTTCTTT	CASSPPNRVEEAFF	.	TRBV18	TRBJ1-1	.
TGTGCCAGCGAGGGAACAACAGAACGATATGGCTACACCTTC	CASEGTTERYGYTF	.	TRBV2	TRBJ1-2	.
TGTGCCAGCAGCGCGGGCCCGAACACTGAAGCTTTCTTT	CASSAGPNTEAFF	.	TRBV7-3	TRBJ1-1	.
TGTGCTAGTGGATCAGCCGGGGGGGTCAACGAGCAGTACTTC	CASGSAGGVNEQYF	TRBD2	TRBV12-5	TRBJ2-7	.
TGTGCCAGTAGGAGAGGGGTTCAAGAGACCCAGTACTTC	CASRRGVQETQYF	.	TRBV19	TRBJ2-5	.
TGTGCCAGCAGCTTAGCATACGGGGCATCCTACGAGCAGTACTTC	CASSLAYGASYEQYF	.	TRBV13	TRBJ2-7	once
TGTGCCAGCAGTGAAGAGACAGGGTACGTTTCAGAAGCTTTCTTT	CASSEETGYVSEAFF	TRBD1	TRBV2	TRBJ1-1	few
TGCGCCAGCAGTCAATCGGGTAGGCTTACCTACGAGCAGTACTTC	CASSQSGRLTYEQYF	.	TRBV23-1	TRBJ2-7	.
TGTGCCAGCAGTCCTCTCCCCCGGGGCTACTTCTCTGGAAACACCATATATTTT	CASSPLPRGYFSGNTIYF	.	TRBV7-2	TRBJ1-3	.
TGTGCCAGCAGCTTAGGGCAGGGCCTTAATAATTCACCCCTCCACTTT	CASSLGQGLNNSPLHF	.	TRBV7-8	TRBJ1-6	.
TGTGCTAGTGGTTTTGGGTACGAGCAGTACTTC	CASGFGYEQYF	.	TRBV12-5	TRBJ2-7	.
TGTGCCAGCTCACGGGTCACAGGGACGGCTCAGCCCCAGCATTTT	CASSRVTGTAQPQHF	.	TRBV18	TRBJ1-5	.
TGTGCCTGGAGTGTAGGAACTAGCGGGAGGAAAGGGGAGACCCAGTACTTC	CAWSVGTSGRKGETQYF	TRBD2	TRBV30	TRBJ2-5	.
TGTGCCAGCAGTGAAGGTAGCGGGGCGACCACAGATACGCAGTATTTT	CASSEGSGATTDTQYF	TRBD2	TRBV6-1	TRBJ2-3	.
TGTGCCAGCAAACCAGGGACGACCAATAATTCACCCCTCCACTTT	CASKPGTTNNSPLHF	.	TRBV11-2	TRBJ1-6	.
TGTGCTAGTGGTTTTTACCGACAGGGAGGCAATCAGCCCCAGCATTTT	CASGFYRQGGNQPQHF	TRBD1	TRBV12-5	TRBJ1-5	once
TGTGCCAGTAGTGTCCCGGGACAGGCTAGGAATTTT	CASSVPGQARNF	TRBD1	TRBV19	TRBJ1-5	.
TGTGCCAGCAGCCTCTCTTGGGGCGCGGGGTTTAATCAGCAGAATTTT	CASSLSWGAGFNQQNF	.	TRBV7-2	TRBJ1-5	.
TGTGCCAGCAGCTCAGGAGAAATGGTAGACTATGGCTACACCTTC	CASSSGEMVDYGYTF	.	TRBV7-9	TRBJ1-2	.
TGTGCCAGCAGTGCGGGACAGTTTGGTGGCTACACCTTC	CASSAGQFGGYTF	TRBD1	TRBV2	TRBJ1-2	.
TGTGCCAGCAGCCGGGACAGGGGTACAAACATTCAGTACTTC	CASSRDRGTNIQYF	TRBD1	TRBV28	TRBJ2-4	.
TGTGCCAGCAGTATGTTAGGGGGCCGCCACGAGCAGTACTTC	CASSMLGGRHEQYF	TRBD1	TRBV2	TRBJ2-7	.